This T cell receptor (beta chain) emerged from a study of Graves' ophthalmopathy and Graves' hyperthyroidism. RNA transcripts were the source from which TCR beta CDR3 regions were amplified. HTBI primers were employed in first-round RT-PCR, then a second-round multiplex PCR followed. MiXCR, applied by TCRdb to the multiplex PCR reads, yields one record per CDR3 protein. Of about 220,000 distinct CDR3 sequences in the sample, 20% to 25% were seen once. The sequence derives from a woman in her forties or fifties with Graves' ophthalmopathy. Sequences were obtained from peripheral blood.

Written as DNA, the CDR3 is TGTGCCAGCAGCTCTAGTTGGTACGAGCAGTACTTC. The encoded protein is CASSSSWYEQYF. This chain uses TRBV11-2 with TRBJ2-7; D uncertain. The germline V and J ends were trimmed by 4 bases and 4 bases, with 8 bases remaining between them. From germline, CDR1 is SGHAT and CDR2 FQNNGV. The CDR3 sequence is 12 residues long.